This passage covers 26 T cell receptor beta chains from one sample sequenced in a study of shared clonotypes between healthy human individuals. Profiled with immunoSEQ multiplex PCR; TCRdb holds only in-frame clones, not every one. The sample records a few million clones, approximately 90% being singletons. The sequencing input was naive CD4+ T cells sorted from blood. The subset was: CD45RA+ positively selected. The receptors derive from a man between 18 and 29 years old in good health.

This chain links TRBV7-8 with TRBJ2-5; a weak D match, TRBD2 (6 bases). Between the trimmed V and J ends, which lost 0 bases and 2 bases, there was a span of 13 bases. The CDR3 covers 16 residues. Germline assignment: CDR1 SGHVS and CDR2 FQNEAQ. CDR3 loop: CASSLAGLASQETQYF. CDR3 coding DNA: TGTGCCAGCAGCTTAGCAGGGCTAGCGTCGCAAGAGACCCAGTACTTC.

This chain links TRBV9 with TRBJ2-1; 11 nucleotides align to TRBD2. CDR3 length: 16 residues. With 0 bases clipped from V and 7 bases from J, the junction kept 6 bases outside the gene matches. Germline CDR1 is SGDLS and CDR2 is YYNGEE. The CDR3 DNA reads TGTGCCAGCAGCGTAGTCTCTAGCGGGGGGATTAATGAGCAGTTCTTC. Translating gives CASSVVSSGGINEQFF. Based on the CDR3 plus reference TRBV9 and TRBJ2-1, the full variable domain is DSGVTQTPKHLITATGQRVTLRCSPRSGDLSVYWYQQSLDQGLQFLIQYYNGEERAKGNILERFSAQQFPDLHSELNLSSLELGDSALYFCASSVVSSGGINEQFFGPGTRLTVL.

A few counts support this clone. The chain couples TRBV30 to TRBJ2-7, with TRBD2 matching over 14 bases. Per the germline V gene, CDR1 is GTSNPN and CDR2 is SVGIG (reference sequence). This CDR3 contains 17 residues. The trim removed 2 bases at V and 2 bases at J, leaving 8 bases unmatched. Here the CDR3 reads CAWSPGRTSGRTYEQYF. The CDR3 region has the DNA TGTGCCTGGAGTCCCGGGAGGACTAGCGGGAGGACCTACGAGCAGTACTTC.

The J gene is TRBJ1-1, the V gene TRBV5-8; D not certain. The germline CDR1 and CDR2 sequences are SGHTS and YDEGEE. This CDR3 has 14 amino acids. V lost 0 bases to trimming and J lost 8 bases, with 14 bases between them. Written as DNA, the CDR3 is TGTGCCAGCAGCTTGGGGGAGTACTCTACCGAAGCTTTCTTT. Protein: CASSLGEYSTEAFF.

The CDR3 nucleotides are TGTGCCAGCTCACCAATCCCCGGGCTAATAACTGAAGCTTTCTTT. As protein: CASSPIPGLITEAFF. The chain carries TRBV18 and TRBJ1-1; D remains unclear. With 2 bases removed from V and 5 bases from J, the gap between germline ends came to 15 bases. CDR1 is KGHSH and CDR2 is LQKENI in the germline V gene. The CDR3 runs 15 residues.

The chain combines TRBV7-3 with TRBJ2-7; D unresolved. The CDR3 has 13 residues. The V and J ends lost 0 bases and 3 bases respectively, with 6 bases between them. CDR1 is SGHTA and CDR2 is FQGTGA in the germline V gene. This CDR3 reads CASSLTSGYEQYF. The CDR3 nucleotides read TGTGCCAGCAGCTTAACTTCGGGCTACGAGCAGTACTTC.

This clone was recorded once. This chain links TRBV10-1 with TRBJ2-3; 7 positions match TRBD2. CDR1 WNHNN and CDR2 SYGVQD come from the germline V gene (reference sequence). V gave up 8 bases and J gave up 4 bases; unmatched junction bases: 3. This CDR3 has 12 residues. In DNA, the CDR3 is TGCGCCAGCTCCGGGGGGTCAGATACGCAGTATTTT. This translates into CASSGGSDTQYF.

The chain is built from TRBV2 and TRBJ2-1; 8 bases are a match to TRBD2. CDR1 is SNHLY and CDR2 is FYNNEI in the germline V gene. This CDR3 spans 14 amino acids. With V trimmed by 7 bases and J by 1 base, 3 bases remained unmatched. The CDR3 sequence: CASIRLASYNEQFF. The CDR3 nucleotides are TGTGCCAGCATACGACTAGCGTCCTACAATGAGCAGTTCTTC.

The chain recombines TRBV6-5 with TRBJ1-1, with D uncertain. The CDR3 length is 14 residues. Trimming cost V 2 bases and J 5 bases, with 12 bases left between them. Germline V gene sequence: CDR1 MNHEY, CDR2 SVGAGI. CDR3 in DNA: TGTGCCAGCAGTTACGGGGTCCTTGGAACTGAAGCTTTCTTT. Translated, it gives CASSYGVLGTEAFF.

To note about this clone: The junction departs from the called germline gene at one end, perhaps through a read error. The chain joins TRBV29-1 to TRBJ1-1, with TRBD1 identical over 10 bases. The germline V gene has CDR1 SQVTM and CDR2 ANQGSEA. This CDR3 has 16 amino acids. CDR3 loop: CSVELQKGQGNPEAFF. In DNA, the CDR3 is TGCAGCGTTGAGTTGCAAAAGGGACAGGGGAACCCTGAAGCTTTCTTT.

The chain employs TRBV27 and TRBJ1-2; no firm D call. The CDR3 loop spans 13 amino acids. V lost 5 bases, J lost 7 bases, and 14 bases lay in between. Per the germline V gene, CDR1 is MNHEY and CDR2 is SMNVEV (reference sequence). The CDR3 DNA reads TGTGCCAGCAGTCGGACGGGTTCGGTTGGCTACACCTTC. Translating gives CASSRTGSVGYTF.

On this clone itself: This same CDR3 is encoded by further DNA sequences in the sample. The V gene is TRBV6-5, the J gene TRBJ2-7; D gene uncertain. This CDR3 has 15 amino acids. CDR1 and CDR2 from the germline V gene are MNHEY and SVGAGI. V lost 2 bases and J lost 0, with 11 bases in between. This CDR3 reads CASSYGSGSSYEQYF. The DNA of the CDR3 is TGTGCCAGCAGTTACGGCTCGGGCAGCTCCTACGAGCAGTACTTC.

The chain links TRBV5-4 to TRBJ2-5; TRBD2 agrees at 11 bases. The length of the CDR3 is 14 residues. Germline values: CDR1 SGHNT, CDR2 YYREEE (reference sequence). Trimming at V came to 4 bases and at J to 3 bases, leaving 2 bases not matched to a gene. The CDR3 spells CASSRGLAEETQYF. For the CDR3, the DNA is TGTGCCAGCAGCAGGGGACTAGCGGAAGAGACCCAGTACTTC.

The chain's CDR3 is CASTNEGYHEQYF. The CDR3 DNA sequence: TGTGCCAGCACCAATGAGGGGTACCACGAGCAGTACTTC. This rearrangement joins TRBV28 to TRBJ2-7; D is possibly TRBD1 or TRBD2 (5 bases each). V gave up 7 bases and J gave up 5 bases, with 15 bases separating them. The germline V gene encodes CDR1 MDHEN and CDR2 SYDVKM. This CDR3 has 13 residues.

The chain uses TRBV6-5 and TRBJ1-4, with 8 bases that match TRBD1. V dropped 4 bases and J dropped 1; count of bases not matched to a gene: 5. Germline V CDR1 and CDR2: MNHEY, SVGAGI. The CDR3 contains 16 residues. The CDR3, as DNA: TGTGCCAGCAGTTGGAAAACAGGGGGAACTAATGAAAAACTGTTTTTT. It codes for CASSWKTGGTNEKLFF.

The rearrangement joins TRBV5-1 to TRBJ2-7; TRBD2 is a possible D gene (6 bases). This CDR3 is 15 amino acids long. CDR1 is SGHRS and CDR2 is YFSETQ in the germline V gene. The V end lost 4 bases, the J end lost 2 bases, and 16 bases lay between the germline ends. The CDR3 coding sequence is TGCGCCAGCAGCCCCGGGGTAGCGGCTACCTACGAGCAGTACTTC. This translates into CASSPGVAATYEQYF.

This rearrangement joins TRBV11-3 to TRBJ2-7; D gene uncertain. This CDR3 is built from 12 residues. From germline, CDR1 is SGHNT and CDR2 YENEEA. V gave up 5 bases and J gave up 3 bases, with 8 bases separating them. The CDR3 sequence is CASSPDGYEQYF. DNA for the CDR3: TGTGCCAGCAGCCCAGATGGCTACGAGCAGTACTTC.

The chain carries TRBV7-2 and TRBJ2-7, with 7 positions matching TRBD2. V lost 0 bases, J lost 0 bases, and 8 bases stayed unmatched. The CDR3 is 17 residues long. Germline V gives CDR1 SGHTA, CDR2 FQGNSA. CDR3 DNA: TGTGCCAGCAGCTTAGCGGGAGGGCCCGGCAGCTCCTACGAGCAGTACTTC. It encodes CASSLAGGPGSSYEQYF.

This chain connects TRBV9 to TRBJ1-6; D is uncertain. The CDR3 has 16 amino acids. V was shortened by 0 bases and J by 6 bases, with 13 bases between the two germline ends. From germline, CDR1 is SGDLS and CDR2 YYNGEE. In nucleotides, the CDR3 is TGTGCCAGCAGCGTAGATGGCCGGCCCCTTAATTCACCCCTCCACTTT. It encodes CASSVDGRPLNSPLHF.

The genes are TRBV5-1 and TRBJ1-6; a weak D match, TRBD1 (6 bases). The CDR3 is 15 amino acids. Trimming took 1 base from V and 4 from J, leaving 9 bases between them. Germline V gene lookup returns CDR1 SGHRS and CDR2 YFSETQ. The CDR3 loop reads CASSLKGGYNSPLHF. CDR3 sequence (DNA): TGCGCCAGCAGCTTGAAGGGGGGGTATAATTCACCCCTCCACTTT.

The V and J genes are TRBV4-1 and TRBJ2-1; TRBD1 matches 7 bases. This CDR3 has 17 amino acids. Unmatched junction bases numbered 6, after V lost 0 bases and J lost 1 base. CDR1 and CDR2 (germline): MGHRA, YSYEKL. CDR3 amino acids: CASSQDPGQASYNEQFF. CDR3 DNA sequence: TGCGCCAGCAGCCAAGATCCCGGACAGGCTTCCTACAATGAGCAGTTCTTC.

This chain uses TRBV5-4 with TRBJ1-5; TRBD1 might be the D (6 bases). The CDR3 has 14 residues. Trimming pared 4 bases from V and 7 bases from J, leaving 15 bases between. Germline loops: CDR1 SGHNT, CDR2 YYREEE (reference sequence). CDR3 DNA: TGTGCCAGCAGCCAAGGACAAGGGGGACAGCCCCAGCATTTT. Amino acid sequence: CASSQGQGGQPQHF.

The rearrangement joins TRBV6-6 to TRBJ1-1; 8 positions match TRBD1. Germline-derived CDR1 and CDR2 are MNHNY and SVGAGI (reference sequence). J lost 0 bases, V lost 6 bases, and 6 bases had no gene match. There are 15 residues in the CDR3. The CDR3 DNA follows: TGTGCCAGCAGGAGGACAGGGAGAGTGAACACTGAAGCTTTCTTT. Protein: CASRRTGRVNTEAFF.

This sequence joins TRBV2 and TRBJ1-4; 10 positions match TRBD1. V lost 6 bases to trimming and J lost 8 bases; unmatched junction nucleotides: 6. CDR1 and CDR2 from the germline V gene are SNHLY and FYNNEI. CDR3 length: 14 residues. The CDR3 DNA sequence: TGTGCCAGCAGGAGGACAGGGGGAAAGGAAAAACTGTTTTTT. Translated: CASRRTGGKEKLFF.

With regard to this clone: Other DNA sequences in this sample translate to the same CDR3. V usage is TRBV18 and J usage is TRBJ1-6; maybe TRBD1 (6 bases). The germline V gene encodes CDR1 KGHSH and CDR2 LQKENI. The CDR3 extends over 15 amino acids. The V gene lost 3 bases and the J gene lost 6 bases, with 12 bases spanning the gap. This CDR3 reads CASSPGGVGNSPLHF. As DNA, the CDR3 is TGTGCCAGCTCACCGGGGGGCGTTGGTAATTCACCCCTCCACTTT.

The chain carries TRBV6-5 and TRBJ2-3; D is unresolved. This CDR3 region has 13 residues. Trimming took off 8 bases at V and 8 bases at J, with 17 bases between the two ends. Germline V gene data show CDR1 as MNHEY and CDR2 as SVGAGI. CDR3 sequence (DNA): TGTGCCAGCCGCCTTTCTTCTGTAGGTACGCAGTATTTT. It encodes CASRLSSVGTQYF.